This T cell receptor (beta chain) was obtained from a study of cytomegalovirus exposure and HLA in healthy donors. At the level of the study: Earlier, fewer than 130 million unique TCR beta sequences were recovered from some 200 million T cells by an analysis.

PCR employed 60 Vbeta and 13 Jbeta primers. Produced via immunoSEQ multiplex PCR; TCRdb's table is partial and in-frame only. The data hold around 170,000 clones, with 77% observed a single time. With regard to this clone: The antigen is undetermined.

General observations from the study: The authors later found most CMV-associated TCR beta chains appeared HLA-restricted. Presence/absence analyses assumed roughly uniform sequencing depth across donors.

CDR3 size: 16 residues. After removal of 1 base from V and 4 bases from J, the junction contained 3 bases not matched to a gene. Germline CDR1 reads SEHNR; CDR2 reads FQNEAQ (reference sequence). The sequence was collected from a man aged 18-30 years in good health and CMV-seronegative. Sequencing was performed on PBMCs. This chain joins TRBV7-9 and TRBJ2-1; TRBD2 aligns across 11 bases. CDR3: CASSLVTSGTYNEQFF. The DNA of the CDR3 is TGTGCCAGCAGCTTAGTGACTAGCGGGACATACAATGAGCAGTTCTTC.